This TCR beta chain was recorded in a study of radiation and T cells in renal cell carcinoma. In the study overall: Nephrectomy followed 15 Gy stereotactic body radiation by 4 weeks.

Time point in this sample: blood 2 weeks post-SBRT. The treatment denotes: 15 Gy SBRT to primary tumor, nephrectomy 4 weeks later. Serial blood draws occurred at baseline and 2 and 4 weeks post-SBRT. The CDR3 has 13 amino acids. In germline, CDR1 is SEHNR, CDR2 FQNEAQ (reference sequence). V was trimmed by 6 bases and J by 6 bases, leaving 14 bases between them. Only in-frame clones appear in the TCRdb table, and some are missing; sequencing was by immunoSEQ multiplex PCR. This sample has about 130,000 clones, with about 81% found just once. The source of this sequence is a woman aged 55 to 70 with renal cell carcinoma. The starting material was blood, obtained from a patient whose treatment included radiotherapy and nephrectomy. The rearrangement joins TRBV7-9 to TRBJ1-2, with D possibly being TRBD1 (6 bases). Here the CDR3 reads CASSLGAEHGYTF. DNA of the CDR3: TGTGCCAGCAGTTTGGGGGCAGAGCATGGCTACACCTTC.